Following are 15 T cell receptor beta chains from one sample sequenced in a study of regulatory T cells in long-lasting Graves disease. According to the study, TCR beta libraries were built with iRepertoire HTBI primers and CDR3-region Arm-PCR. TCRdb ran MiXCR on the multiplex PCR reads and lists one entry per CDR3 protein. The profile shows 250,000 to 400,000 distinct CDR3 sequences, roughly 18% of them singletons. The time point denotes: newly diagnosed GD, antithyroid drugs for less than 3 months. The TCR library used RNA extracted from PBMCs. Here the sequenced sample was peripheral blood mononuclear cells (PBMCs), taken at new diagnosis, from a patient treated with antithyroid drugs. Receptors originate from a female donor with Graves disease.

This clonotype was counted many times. The CDR3 reads CASSDGGQGQQTQYF. In DNA, the CDR3 is TGTGCCAGCAGTGATGGGGGCCAGGGTCAGCAGACCCAGTACTTC. The chain joins TRBV2 to TRBJ2-5, with a possible D match to TRBD1 (6 bases). Deletions cut 3 bases from V and 6 bases from J, with 17 bases between. This CDR3 is built from 15 residues. Germline V gene data show CDR1 as SNHLY and CDR2 as FYNNEI.

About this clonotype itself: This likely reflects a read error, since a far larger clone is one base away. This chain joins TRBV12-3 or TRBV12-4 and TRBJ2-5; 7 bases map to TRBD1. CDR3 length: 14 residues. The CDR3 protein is CASRLQGWQDTQYF. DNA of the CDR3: TGTGCCAGCAGGCTACAGGGGTGGCAAGACACCCAGTACTTC.

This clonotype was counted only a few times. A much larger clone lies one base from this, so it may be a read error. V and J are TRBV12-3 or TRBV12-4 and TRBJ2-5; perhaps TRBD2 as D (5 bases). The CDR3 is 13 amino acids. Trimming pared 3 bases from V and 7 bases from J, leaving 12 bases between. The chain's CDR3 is CASSFGVVGTQYF. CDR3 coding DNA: TGTGCCAGCAGTTTCGGGGTCGTAGGGACCCAGTACTTC.

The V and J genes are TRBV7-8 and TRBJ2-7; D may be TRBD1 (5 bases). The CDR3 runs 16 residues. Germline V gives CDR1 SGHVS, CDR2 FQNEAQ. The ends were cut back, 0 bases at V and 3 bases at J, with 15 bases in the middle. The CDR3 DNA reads TGTGCCAGCAGCTTAGCCGTAGGGGATAATGTCTACGAGCAGTACTTC. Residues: CASSLAVGDNVYEQYF.

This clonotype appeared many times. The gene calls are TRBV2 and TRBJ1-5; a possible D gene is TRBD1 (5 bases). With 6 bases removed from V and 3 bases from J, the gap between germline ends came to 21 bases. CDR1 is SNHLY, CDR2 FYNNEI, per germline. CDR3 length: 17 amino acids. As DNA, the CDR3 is TGTGCCAGCAGGGAGACAGCCAGCCGCCGGTACAATCAGCCCCAGCATTTT. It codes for CASRETASRRYNQPQHF.

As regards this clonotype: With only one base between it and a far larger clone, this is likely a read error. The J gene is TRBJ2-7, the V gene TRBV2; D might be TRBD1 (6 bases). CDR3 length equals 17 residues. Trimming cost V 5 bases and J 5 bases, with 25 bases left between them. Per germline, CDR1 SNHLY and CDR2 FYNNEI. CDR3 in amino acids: CASSPLGGRADRDEQYF. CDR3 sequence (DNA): TGTGCCAGCAGTCCATTAGGGGGTCGGGCGGACCGCGACGAGCAGTACTTC.

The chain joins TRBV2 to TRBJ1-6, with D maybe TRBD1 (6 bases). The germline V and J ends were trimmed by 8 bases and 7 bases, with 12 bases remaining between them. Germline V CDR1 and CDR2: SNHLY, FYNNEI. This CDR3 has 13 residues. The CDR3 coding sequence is TGTGCCAGCGTGACAGGAAAAAATTCACCCCTCCACTTT. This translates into CASVTGKNSPLHF.

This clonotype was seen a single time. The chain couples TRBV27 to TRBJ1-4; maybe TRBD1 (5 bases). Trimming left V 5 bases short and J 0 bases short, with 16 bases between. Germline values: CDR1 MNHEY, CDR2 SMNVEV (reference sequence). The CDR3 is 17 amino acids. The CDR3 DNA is TGTGCCAGCAGTCCAGGGAAGATCCCCACAACTAATGAAAAACTGTTTTTT. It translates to CASSPGKIPTTNEKLFF.

Here the CDR3 reads CASGMMNTGELFF. The CDR3 DNA reads as TGCGCCAGCGGAATGATGAACACCGGGGAGCTGTTTTTT. The V gene is TRBV4-1, the J gene TRBJ2-2; D unclear. V lost 8 bases, J lost 1 base, and 8 bases lay in between. The CDR3 sequence is 13 residues long. Germline-derived CDR1 and CDR2 are MGHRA and YSYEKL.

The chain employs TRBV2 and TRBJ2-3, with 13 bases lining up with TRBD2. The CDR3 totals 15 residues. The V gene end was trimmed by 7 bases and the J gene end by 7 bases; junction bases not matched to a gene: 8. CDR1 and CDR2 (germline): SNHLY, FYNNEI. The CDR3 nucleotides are TGTGCCAGCAATCAACTAGCGGGAGGGCCACATACGCAGTATTTT. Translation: CASNQLAGGPHTQYF.

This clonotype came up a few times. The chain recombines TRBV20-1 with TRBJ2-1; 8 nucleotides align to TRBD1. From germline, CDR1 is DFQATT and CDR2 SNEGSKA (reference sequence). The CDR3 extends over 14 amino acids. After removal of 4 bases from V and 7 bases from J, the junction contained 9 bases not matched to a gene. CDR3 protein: CSAKGQGARNEQFF. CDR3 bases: TGCAGTGCTAAGGGGCAGGGGGCGCGGAATGAGCAGTTCTTC.

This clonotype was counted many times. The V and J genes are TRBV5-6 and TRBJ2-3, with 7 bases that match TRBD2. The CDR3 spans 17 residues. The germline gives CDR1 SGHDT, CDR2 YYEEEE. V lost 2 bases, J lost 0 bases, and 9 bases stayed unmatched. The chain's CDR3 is CASSLRAGRTSTDTQYF. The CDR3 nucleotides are TGTGCCAGCAGCTTACGAGCGGGACGAACGAGCACAGATACGCAGTATTTT.

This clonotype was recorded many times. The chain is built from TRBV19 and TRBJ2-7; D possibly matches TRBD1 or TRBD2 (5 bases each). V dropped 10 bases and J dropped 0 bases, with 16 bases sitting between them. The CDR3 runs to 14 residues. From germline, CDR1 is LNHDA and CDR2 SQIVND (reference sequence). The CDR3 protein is CATKPGPNSYEQYF. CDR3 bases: TGTGCCACAAAACCGGGACCGAACTCCTACGAGCAGTACTTC.

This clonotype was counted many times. CDR3 region: CASSNIPYEQYF. The DNA of the CDR3 is TGTGCCAGCTCGAACATCCCCTACGAGCAGTACTTC. V is TRBV12-3 or TRBV12-4 and J is TRBJ2-7; D unresolved. CDR3 size: 12 residues. The V end lost 8 bases, the J end lost 2 bases, and 10 bases lay between the germline ends.

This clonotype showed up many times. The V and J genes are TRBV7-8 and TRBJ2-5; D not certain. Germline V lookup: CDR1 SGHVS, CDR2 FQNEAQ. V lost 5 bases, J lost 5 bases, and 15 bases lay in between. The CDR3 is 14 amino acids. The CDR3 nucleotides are TGTGCCAGCAGCCCACGCTGGGAAATGGAGACCCAGTACTTC. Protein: CASSPRWEMETQYF. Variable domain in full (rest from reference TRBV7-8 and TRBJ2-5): GAGVSQSPRYKVAKRGQDVALRCDPISGHVSLFWYQQALGQGPEFLTYFQNEAQLDKSGLPSDRFFAERPEGSVSTLKIQRTQQEDSAVYLCASSPRWEMETQYFGPGTRLLVL.